This TCR beta chain is drawn from a study of breast tumors, draining lymph nodes, adjacent tissues. Germline values: CDR1 ENHRY, CDR2 SYGVKD. V was pared by 4 bases and J by 0 bases, with 16 bases between. The CDR3 contains 16 residues. Via MiXCR, TCRdb re-called the multiplex PCR reads, giving one row per CDR3 protein. The sample includes 20,000 to 25,000 distinct CDR3 sequences, about 64% of them seen just once. This clonotype was obtained from a female donor with breast cancer. Some clones in this sample may be carry-over from other donors' samples. The specimen sequenced was tumor-adjacent breast tissue. The chain recombines TRBV10-3 with TRBJ2-7; weak D call: TRBD1 (5 bases). The CDR3 DNA reads as TGTGCCATCAGTGCCTGGGGCGGTCAGAGCTCCTACGAGCAGTACTTC. Amino acids: CAISAWGGQSSYEQYF.